This note documents a single TCR beta chain sequence. What it binds is not known. The source of the sample is a study of shared clonotypes between healthy human individuals. Study as a whole: Plates per donor: three CD4 naive, three CD4 memory, two CD8 naive, one CD8 memory.

The naive CD8 subset, CD45RO-negative cells positively selected for CCR7, excluded terminally differentiated effector memory CD45RA+ cells. This CDR3 is built from 15 residues. Germline trimming cut 7 bases from V and 7 bases from J; bases unmatched to any gene: 15. Germline CDR1 MDHEN, CDR2 SYDVKM. Whole-study findings and limits: Depth of sequencing was expected to influence donor clonotype sharing.

Genomic DNA belonging to each subset was distributed in equal measure over several immunoSEQ plates. This table comes from immunoSEQ multiplex PCR, and its TCRdb copy is limited to in-frame clones, with some not included. The repertoire holds some 2.1 million clones, 80% to 95% seen once, with more than 1.5% in the top ten. What was sequenced was naive CD8+ T cells from PBMCs. The clonotype originates from a man younger than 35 in good health. Some clones in this sample may be carry-over from other donors' samples. The gene calls are TRBV28 and TRBJ2-7; 8 bases match TRBD2. CDR3 region: CASILTGRGVWEQYF. The CDR3 coding sequence is TGTGCCAGCATTCTAACCGGGAGGGGGGTATGGGAGCAGTACTTC.